This TCR beta chain derives from a study of CD8+ T cells in alopecia areata. For the study at large: Tofacitinib administration to treated patients was oral, at 5 to 10 mg twice daily.

Treatment here: oral pan-JAK inhibitor, 5-10 mg twice daily. Extraction of RNA preceded its reverse transcription into cDNA, which served as the sequencing template. Assay used: immunoSEQ multiplex PCR; TCRdb lists only in-frame clones, some missing. The sample contains 150,000 to 250,000 clones, about 62% of which appear only once. V was trimmed by 6 bases and J by 7 bases, leaving 15 bases between them. Looked up from germline, CDR1 is SNHLY and CDR2 is FYNNEI. This CDR3 has 13 amino acids. Sequenced material: CD4+ T cells sorted from blood, taken at week 24, from a patient treated with tofacitinib. The sequence was collected from a human donor with alopecia areata. This chain joins TRBV2 and TRBJ1-2, with D tentatively TRBD1 (6 bases). This chain's CDR3 is CASRQGMDSGYTF. The CDR3 DNA follows: TGTGCCAGCAGACAGGGAATGGACTCTGGCTACACCTTC. Full variable domain (outside the CDR3, taken from reference TRBV2 and TRBJ1-2): EPEVTQTPSHQVTQMGQEVILRCVPISNHLYFYWYRQILGQKVEFLVSFYNNEISEKSEIFDDQFSVERPDGSNFTLKIRSTKLEDSAMYFCASRQGMDSGYTFGSGTRLTVV.